This T cell receptor (beta chain) was sequenced during a study of blood T cells in healthy people across ages. The CDR3 spans 13 residues. The J segment lost 8 bases and the V segment lost 5 bases, leaving 5 bases of the junction unmatched. Germline V gene sequence: CDR1 SEHNR, CDR2 FQNEAQ (reference sequence). Next came a second PCR, run for about 7 to 12 cycles, which used a sample-barcoded 5' primer along with a J-beta primer mix. Using its own MiXCR run on the 5' RACE reads, TCRdb lists one record per CDR3 protein. The profile shows under 2 million distinct CDR3 sequences, 30% to 35% of them singletons.

The specimen sequenced was blood. The origin of this receptor is a young woman in good health. The rearrangement uses TRBV7-9 and TRBJ1-4; the match to TRBD1 covers 7 bases. CDR3: CASSHGTEEKLFF. The CDR3 nucleotides are TGTGCCAGCAGCCACGGGACAGAGGAAAAACTGTTTTTT.